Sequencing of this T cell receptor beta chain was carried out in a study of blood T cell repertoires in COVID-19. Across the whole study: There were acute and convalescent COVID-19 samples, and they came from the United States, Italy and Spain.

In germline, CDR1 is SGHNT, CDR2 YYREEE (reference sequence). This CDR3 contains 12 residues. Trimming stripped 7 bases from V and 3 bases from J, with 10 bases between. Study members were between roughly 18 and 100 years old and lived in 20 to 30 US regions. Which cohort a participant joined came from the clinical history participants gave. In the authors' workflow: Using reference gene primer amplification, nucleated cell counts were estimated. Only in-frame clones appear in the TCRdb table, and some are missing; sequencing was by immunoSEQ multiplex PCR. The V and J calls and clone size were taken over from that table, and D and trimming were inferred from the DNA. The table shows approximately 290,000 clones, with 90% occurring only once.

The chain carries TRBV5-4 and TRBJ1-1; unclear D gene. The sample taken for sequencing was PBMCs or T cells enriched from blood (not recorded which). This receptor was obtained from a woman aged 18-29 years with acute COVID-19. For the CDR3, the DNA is TGTGCCAGCCAAACATCAGACACTGAAGCTTTCTTT. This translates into CASQTSDTEAFF.